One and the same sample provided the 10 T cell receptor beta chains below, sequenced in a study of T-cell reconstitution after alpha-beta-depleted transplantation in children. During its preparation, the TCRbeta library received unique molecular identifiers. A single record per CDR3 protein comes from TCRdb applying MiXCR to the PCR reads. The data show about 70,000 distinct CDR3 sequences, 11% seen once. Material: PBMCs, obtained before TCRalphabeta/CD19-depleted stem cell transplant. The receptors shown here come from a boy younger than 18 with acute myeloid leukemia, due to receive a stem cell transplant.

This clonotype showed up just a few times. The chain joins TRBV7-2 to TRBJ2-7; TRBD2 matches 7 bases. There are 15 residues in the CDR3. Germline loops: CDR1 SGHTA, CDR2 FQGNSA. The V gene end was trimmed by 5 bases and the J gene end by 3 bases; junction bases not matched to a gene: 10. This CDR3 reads CASSDRQRGDYEQYF. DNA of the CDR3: TGTGCCAGCAGCGATCGCCAGCGGGGAGACTACGAGCAGTACTTC.

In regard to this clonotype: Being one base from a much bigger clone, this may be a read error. CDR3 residues: CASTIRGGELFF. The CDR3 DNA reads as TGTGCCAGCACCATTCGGGGCGGGGAGCTGTTTTTT. The rearrangement joins TRBV5-6 to TRBJ2-2; maybe TRBD2 (5 bases). Trimming pared 6 bases from V and 7 bases from J, leaving 10 bases between. Germline V gene sequence: CDR1 SGHDT, CDR2 YYEEEE. The CDR3 loop spans 12 amino acids. The full variable domain, with the rest looked up from reference TRBV5-6 and TRBJ2-2, is DAGVTQSPTHLIKTRGQQVTLRCSPKSGHDTVSWYQQALGQGPQFIFQYYEEEERQRGNFPDRFSGHQFPNYSSELNVNALLLGDSALYLCASTIRGGELFFGEGSRLTVL.

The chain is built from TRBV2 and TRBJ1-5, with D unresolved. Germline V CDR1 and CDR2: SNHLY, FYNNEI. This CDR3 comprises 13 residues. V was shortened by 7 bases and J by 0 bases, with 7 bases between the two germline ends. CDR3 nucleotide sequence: TGTGCCAGCATGTCCGGTAGCAATCAGCCCCAGCATTTT. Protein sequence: CASMSGSNQPQHF. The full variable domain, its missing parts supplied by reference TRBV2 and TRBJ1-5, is EPEVTQTPSHQVTQMGQEVILRCVPISNHLYFYWYRQILGQKVEFLVSFYNNEISEKSEIFDDQFSVERPDGSNFTLKIRSTKLEDSAMYFCASMSGSNQPQHFGDGTRLSIL.

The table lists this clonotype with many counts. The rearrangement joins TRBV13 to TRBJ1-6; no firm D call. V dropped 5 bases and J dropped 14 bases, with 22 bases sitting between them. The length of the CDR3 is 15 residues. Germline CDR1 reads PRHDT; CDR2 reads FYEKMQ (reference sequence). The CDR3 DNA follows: TGTGCCAGCAGCGAGAGCAGGATGCCCCATTTAGCCCTCCACTTT. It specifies CASSESRMPHLALHF.

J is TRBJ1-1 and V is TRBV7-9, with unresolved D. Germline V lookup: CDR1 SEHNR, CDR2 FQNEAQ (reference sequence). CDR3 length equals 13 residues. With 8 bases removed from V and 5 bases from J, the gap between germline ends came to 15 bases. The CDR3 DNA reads TGTGCCAGCGGGCAAGGTGGAGGAACTGAAGCTTTCTTT. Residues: CASGQGGGTEAFF.

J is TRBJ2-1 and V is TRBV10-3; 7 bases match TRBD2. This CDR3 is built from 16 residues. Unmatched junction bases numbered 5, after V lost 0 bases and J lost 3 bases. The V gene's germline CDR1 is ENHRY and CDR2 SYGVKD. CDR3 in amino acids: CAISESLAAGYNEQFF. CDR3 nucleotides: TGTGCCATCAGTGAGTCTCTAGCGGCGGGCTACAATGAGCAGTTCTTC.

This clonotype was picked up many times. CDR3 in DNA: TGCAGTGCTAGCCCCCTCGGGGGCCGCACAGATACGCAGTATTTT. Translation: CSASPLGGRTDTQYF. The rearrangement joins TRBV20-1 to TRBJ2-3; either TRBD1 or TRBD2 may fit D (6 bases each). CDR3 length equals 15 residues. Germline V CDR1 and CDR2: DFQATT, SNEGSKA (reference sequence). The ends were cut back, 3 bases at V and 1 base at J, with 14 bases in the middle.

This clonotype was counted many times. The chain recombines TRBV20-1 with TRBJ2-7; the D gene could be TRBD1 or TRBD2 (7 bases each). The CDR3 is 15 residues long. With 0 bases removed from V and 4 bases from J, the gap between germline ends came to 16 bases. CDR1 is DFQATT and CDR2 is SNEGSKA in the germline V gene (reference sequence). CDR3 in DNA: TGCAGTGCTAGAGACCAACACAGGGGAGGGTACGAGCAGTACTTC. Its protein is CSARDQHRGGYEQYF.

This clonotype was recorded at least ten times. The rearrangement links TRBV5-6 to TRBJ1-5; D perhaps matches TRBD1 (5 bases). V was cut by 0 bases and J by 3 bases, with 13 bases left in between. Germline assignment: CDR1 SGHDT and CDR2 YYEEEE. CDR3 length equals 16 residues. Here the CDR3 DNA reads TGTGCCAGCAGCTTGGAAAGAGGGGAAGCCAATCAGCCCCAGCATTTT. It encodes CASSLERGEANQPQHF. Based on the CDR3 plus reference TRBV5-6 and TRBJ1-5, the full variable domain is DAGVTQSPTHLIKTRGQQVTLRCSPKSGHDTVSWYQQALGQGPQFIFQYYEEEERQRGNFPDRFSGHQFPNYSSELNVNALLLGDSALYLCASSLERGEANQPQHFGDGTRLSIL.

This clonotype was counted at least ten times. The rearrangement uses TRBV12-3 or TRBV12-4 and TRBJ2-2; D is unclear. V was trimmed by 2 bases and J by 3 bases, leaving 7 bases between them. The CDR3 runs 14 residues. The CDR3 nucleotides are TGTGCCAGCAGTTTACGCCGCCACACCGGGGAGCTGTTTTTT. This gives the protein CASSLRRHTGELFF.